A selection of T cell receptor beta chains follows, all from one sample in a study of blood T cell repertoires in COVID-19. Some clones are missing from TCRdb's copy, which holds only in-frame ones; the method was immunoSEQ multiplex PCR. The repertoire has around 100,000 clones, 70% to 90% of them found once; the top ten carry approximately 2%. Material: peripheral blood. The receptors originated from a man aged 50 to 59 with active COVID-19. CDR3s leave out the opening cysteine and the closing phenylalanine or tryptophan. Each record gives: J gene, V gene, CDR3 length, CDR3 protein.

j_call: TRBJ2-3
v_call: TRBV13
cdr3_length: 11
cdr3_aa: ASILADTDTQY

j_call: TRBJ2-7
v_call: TRBV5-1
cdr3_length: 9
cdr3_aa: ASSWGTRYE

j_call: TRBJ2-7
v_call: TRBV6-5
cdr3_length: 13
cdr3_aa: ASSYRTGGRGEQY

j_call: TRBJ2-5
v_call: TRBV7-6
cdr3_length: 13
cdr3_aa: ASSLALATQETQY

j_call: TRBJ2-7
v_call: TRBV5-8
cdr3_length: 13
cdr3_aa: ASSIRRGLRLEQY

j_call: TRBJ2-3
v_call: TRBV19
cdr3_length: 13
cdr3_aa: ASIQGGAHTDTQY

j_call: TRBJ2-7
v_call: TRBV2
cdr3_length: 13
cdr3_aa: ASTSRGQGIYEQY

j_call: TRBJ1-6
v_call: TRBV28
cdr3_length: 12
cdr3_aa: ASSSGTGNSPLH

j_call: TRBJ2-7
v_call: TRBV6-6
cdr3_length: 9
cdr3_aa: ASTGSYEQY

j_call: TRBJ2-5
v_call: TRBV9
cdr3_length: 14
cdr3_aa: ASSVGAGGRQETQY

j_call: TRBJ1-2
v_call: TRBV4-2
cdr3_length: 15
cdr3_aa: ASSQALLQGFGYGYT

j_call: TRBJ1-1
v_call: TRBV19
cdr3_length: 11
cdr3_aa: ASSIDRATEAF

j_call: TRBJ1-1
v_call: TRBV6-6
cdr3_length: 12
cdr3_aa: ASSRGQGGTEAF

j_call: TRBJ1-5
v_call: TRBV7-8
cdr3_length: 13
cdr3_aa: ASSKIQGAHQPQH

j_call: TRBJ1-2
v_call: TRBV2
cdr3_length: 11
cdr3_aa: ASKRGRNYGYT

j_call: TRBJ2-5
v_call: TRBV6-5
cdr3_length: 12
cdr3_aa: ASRPGQGLGTQY

j_call: TRBJ2-1
v_call: TRBV7-9
cdr3_length: 13
cdr3_aa: ASSPLDRISNEQF

j_call: TRBJ1-1
v_call: TRBV11-2
cdr3_length: 11
cdr3_aa: ASSLTGYTEAF

j_call: TRBJ2-7
v_call: TRBV2
cdr3_length: 12
cdr3_aa: ASSRDRATYEQY

j_call: TRBJ1-3
v_call: TRBV7-3
cdr3_length: 12
cdr3_aa: ASSLGQAGNTIY

j_call: TRBJ2-5
v_call: TRBV9
cdr3_length: 13
cdr3_aa: ASSVGLGPGETQY

j_call: TRBJ2-5
v_call: TRBV18
cdr3_length: 12
cdr3_aa: ASSPRRGRETQY

j_call: TRBJ2-1
v_call: TRBV11-3
cdr3_length: 9
cdr3_aa: ASRSRGEQF

j_call: TRBJ1-1
v_call: TRBV30
cdr3_length: 9
cdr3_aa: AWRGMGEAF

j_call: TRBJ1-6
v_call: TRBV10-3
cdr3_length: 11
cdr3_aa: AIMGQGGSPLH

j_call: TRBJ2-5
v_call: TRBV5-4
cdr3_length: 12
cdr3_aa: ASSLGAGKETQY

j_call: TRBJ1-1
v_call: TRBV7-6
cdr3_length: 14
cdr3_aa: ASSLGGVGTESEAF

j_call: TRBJ2-7
v_call: TRBV11-2
cdr3_length: 14
cdr3_aa: ASSLRGKGKAYEQY

j_call: TRBJ2-7
v_call: TRBV5-4
cdr3_length: 12
cdr3_aa: ASSSEVTWSEQY

j_call: TRBJ1-1
v_call: TRBV27
cdr3_length: 12
cdr3_aa: ASSLYRGSTEAF

j_call: TRBJ1-2
v_call: TRBV7-9
cdr3_length: 13
cdr3_aa: ASSPRAVGGDGYT

j_call: TRBJ1-5
v_call: TRBV6-5
cdr3_length: 13
cdr3_aa: ASSYSGGPNQPQH

j_call: TRBJ2-1
v_call: TRBV18
cdr3_length: 17
cdr3_aa: ASSPGLGKAGTGYNEQF

j_call: TRBJ1-3
v_call: TRBV10-1
cdr3_length: 15
cdr3_aa: ASDGWGGNCSGNTIY

j_call: TRBJ1-2
v_call: TRBV6-6
cdr3_length: 11
cdr3_aa: AAQAAANYGYT

j_call: TRBJ1-1
v_call: TRBV14
cdr3_length: 12
cdr3_aa: ASSDRGRGTEAF

j_call: TRBJ1-6
v_call: TRBV7-8
cdr3_length: 13
cdr3_aa: ASSFRDRVSSPLH

j_call: TRBJ1-1
v_call: TRBV3-1/TRBV3-2
cdr3_length: 12
cdr3_aa: ASSYGQPNTEAF

j_call: TRBJ1-1
v_call: TRBV19
cdr3_length: 11
cdr3_aa: ASVDNPGLEAF

j_call: TRBJ2-1
v_call: TRBV3-1/TRBV3-2
cdr3_length: 10
cdr3_aa: ASSQTGNEQF

j_call: TRBJ1-2
v_call: TRBV2
cdr3_length: 8
cdr3_aa: ASRSLGYT

j_call: TRBJ1-1
v_call: TRBV6-2/TRBV6-3
cdr3_length: 12
cdr3_aa: ASSFRGGSTEAF

j_call: TRBJ1-1
v_call: TRBV5-6
cdr3_length: 10
cdr3_aa: ASSLSGGPAF

j_call: TRBJ2-7
v_call: TRBV20-1
cdr3_length: 9
cdr3_aa: SATTGYEQY

j_call: TRBJ2-5
v_call: TRBV10-2
cdr3_length: 12
cdr3_aa: ASSVGTRQETQY

j_call: TRBJ1-2
v_call: TRBV19
cdr3_length: 11
cdr3_aa: ASSPGQSYGYT

j_call: TRBJ1-1
v_call: TRBV6-5
cdr3_length: 12
cdr3_aa: ASSSTGYGTEAF

j_call: TRBJ1-2
v_call: TRBV5-5
cdr3_length: 13
cdr3_aa: ASSLTGGGNYGYT

j_call: TRBJ1-2
v_call: TRBV4-2
cdr3_length: 14
cdr3_aa: ASSQDLGGGNYGYT

j_call: TRBJ2-3
v_call: TRBV5-8
cdr3_length: 11
cdr3_aa: ASSVRDTDTQY

j_call: TRBJ2-7
v_call: TRBV29-1
cdr3_length: 12
cdr3_aa: SVVTGGVTYEQY

j_call: TRBJ1-1
v_call: TRBV6-5
cdr3_length: 11
cdr3_aa: ASSYNRNTEAF

j_call: TRBJ2-1
v_call: TRBV27
cdr3_length: 17
cdr3_aa: ASSLNPSGALSSYNEQF

j_call: TRBJ2-7
v_call: TRBV19
cdr3_length: 10
cdr3_aa: ASSIGVHEQY